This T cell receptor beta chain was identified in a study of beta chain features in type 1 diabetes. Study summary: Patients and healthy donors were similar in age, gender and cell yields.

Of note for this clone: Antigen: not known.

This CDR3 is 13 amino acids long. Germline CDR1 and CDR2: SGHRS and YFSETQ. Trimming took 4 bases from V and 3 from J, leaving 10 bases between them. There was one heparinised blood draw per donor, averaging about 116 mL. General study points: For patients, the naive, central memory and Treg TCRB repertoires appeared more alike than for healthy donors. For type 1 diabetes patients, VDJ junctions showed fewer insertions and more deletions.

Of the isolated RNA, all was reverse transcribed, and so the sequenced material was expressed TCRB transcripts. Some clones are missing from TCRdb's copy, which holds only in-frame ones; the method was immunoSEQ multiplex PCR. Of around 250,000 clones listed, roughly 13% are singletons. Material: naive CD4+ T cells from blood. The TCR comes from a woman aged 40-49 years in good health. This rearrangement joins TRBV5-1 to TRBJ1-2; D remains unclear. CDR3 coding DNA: TGCGCCAGCAGCCCCGGGGTGGACTATGGCTACACCTTC. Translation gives CASSPGVDYGYTF.